This entry features one T cell receptor (beta chain) sequence. Here immunoSEQ multiplex PCR was the method, and the copy in TCRdb shows in-frame clones only, minus some. The table records roughly 500,000 clones, around 88% of them present only once. Treatment: some 19 received Ad26.COV2.S at low or high dose, single or two shots; 5 received placebo; per-sample allocation not given. Sampling was performed 63 days after the first vaccine or placebo injection. Trimming removed 7 bases from V and 0 bases from J, with 17 bases in between. The CDR3 contains 15 residues. Germline V gives CDR1 SQVTM, CDR2 ANQGSEA. This specimen comes from a study of Ad26.COV2.S vaccination and SARS-CoV-2 variants.

The chain couples TRBV29-1 to TRBJ2-3, with a tentative D call TRBD1 (6 bases). The clonotype originates from a person aged 18-65 years who received the Ad26.COV2.S COVID-19 vaccine or a placebo. The material was peripheral blood, obtained in a trial of Ad26.COV2.S vaccine versus placebo. The CDR3 bases are TGCAGCGAGAGCTCCCCAGGGGCTAGCACAGATACGCAGTATTTT. It codes for CSESSPGASTDTQYF.